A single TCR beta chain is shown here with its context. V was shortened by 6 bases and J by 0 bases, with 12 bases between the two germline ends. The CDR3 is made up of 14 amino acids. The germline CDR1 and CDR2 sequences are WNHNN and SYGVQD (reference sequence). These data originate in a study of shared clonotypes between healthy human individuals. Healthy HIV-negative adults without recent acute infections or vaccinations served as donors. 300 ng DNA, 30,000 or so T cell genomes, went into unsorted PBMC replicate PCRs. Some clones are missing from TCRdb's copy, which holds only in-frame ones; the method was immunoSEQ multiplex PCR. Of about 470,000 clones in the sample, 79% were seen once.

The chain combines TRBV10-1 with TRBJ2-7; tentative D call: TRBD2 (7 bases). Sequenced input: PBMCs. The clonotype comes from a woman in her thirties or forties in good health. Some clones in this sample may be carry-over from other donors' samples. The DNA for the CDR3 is TGCGCCAGCAGCCGGGGGGCCGGCTCCTACGAGCAGTACTTC. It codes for CASSRGAGSYEQYF.